What follows describes a single T cell receptor beta chain. Produced via immunoSEQ multiplex PCR; TCRdb's table is partial and in-frame only. The table has more than 140,000 clones, about 89% seen once. This specimen comes from a study of cytomegalovirus exposure and HLA in healthy donors. The origin of this receptor is a woman aged 18 to 35 in good health and CMV-seropositive. The sample consisted of PBMCs.

In nucleotides, the CDR3 is TGTGCCAGCAGCGGGGACGGAGGGCAAGAAAAACTGTTTTTT. This encodes CASSGDGGQEKLFF. The chain links TRBV9 to TRBJ1-4, with TRBD1 as a possible D gene (5 bases). Germline CDR1 SGDLS, CDR2 YYNGEE. The CDR3 is 14 residues long. V lost 3 bases to trimming and J lost 8 bases, with 14 bases between them.